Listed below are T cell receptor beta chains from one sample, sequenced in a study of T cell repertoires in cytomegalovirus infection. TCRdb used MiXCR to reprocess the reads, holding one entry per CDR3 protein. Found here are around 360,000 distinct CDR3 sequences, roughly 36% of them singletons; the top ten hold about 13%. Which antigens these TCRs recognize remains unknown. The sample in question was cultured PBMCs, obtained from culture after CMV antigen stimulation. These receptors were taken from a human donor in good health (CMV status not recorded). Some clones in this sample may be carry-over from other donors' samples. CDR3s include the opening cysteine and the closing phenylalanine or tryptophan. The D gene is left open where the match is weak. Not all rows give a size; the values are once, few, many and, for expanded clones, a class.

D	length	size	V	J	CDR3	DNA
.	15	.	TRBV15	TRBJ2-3	CATSRGISVRDTQYF	TGTGCCACCAGCAGAGGTATATCGGTCAGAGATACCCAGTATTTT
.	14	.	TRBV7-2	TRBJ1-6	CANSVDSYNSPLHF	TGTGCCAACAGCGTAGACAGTTATAATTCACCCCTCCACTTT
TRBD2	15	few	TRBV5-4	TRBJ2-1	CASSLSLAVNNEQFF	TGTGCCAGCAGCTTGAGTCTAGCGGTAAACAATGAGCAGTTCTTC
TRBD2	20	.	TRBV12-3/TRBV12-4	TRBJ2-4	CASSLVSVRERILAKNIQYF	TGTGCCAGCAGTTTAGTCTCGGTGCGGGAGAGGATCCTAGCCAAAAACATTCAGTACTTC
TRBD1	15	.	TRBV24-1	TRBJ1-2	CATSSPRQGYYGYTF	TGTGCCACCAGTTCGCCTCGACAGGGGTACTATGGCTACACCTTC
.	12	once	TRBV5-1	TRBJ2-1	CASKDGNNEQFF	TGCGCCAGCAAGGACGGGAACAATGAGCAGTTCTTC
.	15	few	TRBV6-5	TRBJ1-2	CASSYGSRGNYGYTF	TGTGCCAGCAGTTACGGTTCCCGGGGCAACTATGGCTACACCTTC
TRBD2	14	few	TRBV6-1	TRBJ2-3	CASIPAGAGGTQYF	TGTGCCAGCATCCCAGCCGGGGCGGGGGGTACGCAGTATTTT
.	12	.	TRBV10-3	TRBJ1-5	CAIGGAGQPQHF	TGTGCCATCGGGGGGGCAGGTCAGCCCCAGCATTTT
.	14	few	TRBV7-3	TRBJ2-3	CASSPRTPTDTQYF	TGTGCCAGCAGCCCAAGGACTCCCACAGATACGCAGTATTTT
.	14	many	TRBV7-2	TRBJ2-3	CASSPHQGTDTQYF	TGTGCCAGCAGCCCCCATCAGGGCACAGATACGCAGTATTTT
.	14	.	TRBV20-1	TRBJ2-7	CSARDEASHDEQYF	TGCAGTGCTAGAGATGAAGCGTCACATGACGAGCAGTACTTC
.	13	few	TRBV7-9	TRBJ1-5	CASSQSWAEFQHF	TGTGCCAGCAGCCAAAGTTGGGCGGAGTTCCAGCATTTT
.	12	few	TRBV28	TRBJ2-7	CASSLPLLEQYF	TGTGCCAGCAGCCTCCCCCTCCTCGAGCAGTACTTC
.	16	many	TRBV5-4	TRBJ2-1	CASSPIMVNRGGEQFF	TGTGCCAGCAGCCCTATAATGGTCAATCGGGGAGGTGAGCAGTTCTTC
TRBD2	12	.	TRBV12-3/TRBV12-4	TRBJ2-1	CASSPSGTEQFF	TGTGCCAGCAGTCCCAGCGGGACCGAGCAGTTCTTC
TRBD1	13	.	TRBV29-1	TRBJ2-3	CSAQQGAADTQYF	TGCAGCGCCCAACAGGGGGCGGCAGATACGCAGTATTTT
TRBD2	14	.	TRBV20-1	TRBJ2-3	CSARAGGPSDTQYF	TGCAGTGCTAGAGCGGGAGGGCCCTCGGATACGCAGTATTTT
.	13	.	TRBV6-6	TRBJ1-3	CASSYTQGNTIYF	TGTGCCAGCAGTTACACACAGGGAAACACCATATATTTT
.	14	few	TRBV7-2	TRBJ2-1	CASSPHTRGSEQFF	TGTGCCAGCAGCCCCCATACTAGGGGGAGTGAGCAGTTCTTC
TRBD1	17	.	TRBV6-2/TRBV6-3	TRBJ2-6	CASRAWTGSSGANVLTF	TGTGCCAGCAGGGCTTGGACAGGGAGCTCTGGGGCCAACGTCCTGACTTTC
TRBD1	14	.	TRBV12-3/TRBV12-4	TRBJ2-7	CASSTRDRGREQYF	TGTGCCAGCAGTACCCGGGACAGGGGGCGCGAGCAGTACTTC
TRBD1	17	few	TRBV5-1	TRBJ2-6	CASSLGSGQAGANVLTF	TGCGCCAGCAGCTTGGGATCGGGACAGGCTGGGGCCAACGTCCTGACTTTC
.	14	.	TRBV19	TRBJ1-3	CASTPERSGNTIYF	TGTGCCAGTACTCCCGAACGCTCTGGAAACACCATATATTTT
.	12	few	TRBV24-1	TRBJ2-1	CATSVSYNEQFF	TGTGCCACCAGTGTCAGTTACAATGAGCAGTTCTTC
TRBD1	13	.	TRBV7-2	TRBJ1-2	CASSLGQLYGYTF	TGTGCCAGCAGCTTGGGACAGCTCTATGGCTACACCTTC
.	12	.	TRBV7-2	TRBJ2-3	CASSLYADTQYF	TGTGCCAGCAGCTTATATGCAGATACGCAGTATTTT
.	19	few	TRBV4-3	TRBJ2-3	CASSLHVPAGTSSTDTQYF	TGCGCCAGCAGCCTCCACGTCCCCGCCGGGACATCCAGCACAGATACGCAGTATTTT
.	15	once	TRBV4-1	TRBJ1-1	CASSQDGGDNTEAFF	TGCGCCAGCAGCCAAGATGGGGGGGACAACACTGAAGCTTTCTTT
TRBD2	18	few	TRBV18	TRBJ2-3	CASSPRFTSGTNPDTQYF	TGTGCCAGCTCACCACGGTTCACTAGCGGGACCAATCCTGATACGCAGTATTTT
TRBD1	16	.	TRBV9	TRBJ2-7	CASSHGPGGKTYEQYF	TGTGCCAGCAGCCACGGTCCAGGGGGAAAGACCTACGAGCAGTACTTC
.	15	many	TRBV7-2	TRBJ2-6	CASSPWTAGANVLTF	TGTGCCAGCAGCCCGTGGACAGCTGGGGCCAACGTCCTGACTTTC
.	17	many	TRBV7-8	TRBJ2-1	CASSPPLQGRSYNEQFF	TGTGCCAGCAGCCCTCCTCTCCAGGGACGCTCCTACAATGAGCAGTTCTTC
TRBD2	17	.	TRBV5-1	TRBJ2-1	CASSPGGSSRQDNEQFF	TGCGCCAGCAGCCCCGGGGGGAGTTCCAGACAAGACAATGAGCAGTTCTTC
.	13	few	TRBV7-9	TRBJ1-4	CASSLLGTEKLFF	TGTGCCAGCAGCTTGTTAGGTACTGAAAAACTGTTTTTT
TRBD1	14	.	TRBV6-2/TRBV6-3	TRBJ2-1	CASRAGQGLSEQFF	TGTGCCAGCAGGGCGGGACAGGGGTTGAGTGAGCAGTTCTTC
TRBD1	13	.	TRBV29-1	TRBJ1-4	CSFRGQENEKLFF	TGCAGCTTTAGGGGACAGGAAAATGAAAAACTGTTTTTT
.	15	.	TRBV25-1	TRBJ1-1	CASSDWLGLNTEAFF	TGTGCCAGCAGTGACTGGCTTGGGCTGAACACTGAAGCTTTCTTT
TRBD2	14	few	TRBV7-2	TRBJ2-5	CASSPDSGRGTQYF	TGTGCCAGCAGCCCCGATAGCGGGAGAGGGACCCAGTACTTC
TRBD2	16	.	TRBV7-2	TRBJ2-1	CASSFLAGVPYNEQFF	TGTGCCAGCAGCTTTCTAGCGGGAGTACCCTACAATGAGCAGTTCTTC
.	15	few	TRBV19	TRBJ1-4	CASSGRSSGAEKLFF	TGTGCCAGTAGTGGCCGCTCTTCGGGGGCCGAAAAACTGTTTTTT
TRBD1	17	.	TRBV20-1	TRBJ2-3	CSASHPRQGRSSDTQYF	TGCAGTGCTTCCCACCCCCGACAGGGGAGGTCATCAGATACGCAGTATTTT
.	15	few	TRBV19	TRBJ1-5	CASSISVYSNQPQHF	TGTGCCAGTAGTATCTCAGTTTATAGCAATCAGCCCCAGCATTTT
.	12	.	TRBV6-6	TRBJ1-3	CASGLPEDTIYF	TGTGCCAGCGGGTTACCGGAAGACACCATATATTTT
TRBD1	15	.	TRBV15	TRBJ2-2	CATSMDRANTGELFF	TGTGCCACCAGCATGGACAGGGCGAACACCGGGGAGCTGTTTTTT
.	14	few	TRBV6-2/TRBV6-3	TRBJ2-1	CASSYERYIDEQFF	TGTGCCAGCAGTTACGAAAGGTACATTGATGAGCAGTTCTTC
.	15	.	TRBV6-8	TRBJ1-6	CASTPPGLRNSPLHF	TGTGCCAGCACCCCTCCGGGTTTGCGGAATTCACCCCTCCACTTT
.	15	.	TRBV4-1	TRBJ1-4	CASSQAVGRAEKLFF	TGCGCCAGCAGCCAAGCCGTCGGTAGGGCGGAAAAACTGTTTTTT
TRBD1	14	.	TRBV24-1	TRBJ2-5	CATSKPGGEETQYF	TGTGCCACCAGTAAGCCAGGGGGCGAAGAGACCCAGTACTTC
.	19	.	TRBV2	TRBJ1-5	CASSERGYGIGISNQPQHF	TGTGCCAGCAGTGAAAGGGGTTACGGGATAGGAATAAGCAATCAGCCCCAGCATTTT